The present TCR beta chain was sequenced within a study of T cells in Graves' hyperthyroidism and ophthalmopathy. What was amplified from RNA transcripts were TCR beta CDR3 regions. First-round RT-PCR with HTBI primers amplified the TCR CDR3 region. TCRdb reprocessed the multiplex PCR reads with MiXCR, giving one entry per CDR3 protein. The sample lists hundreds of thousands of distinct CDR3 sequences; approximately 15% were seen once. The ends were cut back, 4 bases at V and 6 bases at J, with 15 bases in the middle. CDR1 is DFQATT, CDR2 SNEGSKA, per germline (reference sequence). The CDR3 is 13 amino acids.

V is TRBV20-1 and J is TRBJ1-2; D not resolved. Input material: blood. This TCR came from a woman aged 25 to 39 with Graves' hyperthyroidism. As DNA, the CDR3 is TGCAGTGCTACTTCGACCCCTCCCCATGGCTACACCTTC. Amino acids: CSATSTPPHGYTF.